The 5 T cell receptor beta chains reported below all come from one sample, sequenced in a study of early T cells in non-severe SARS-CoV-2 infection. TCRdb recomputed calls from the 5' RACE reads with MiXCR, one row per CDR3 protein. The sample comprises about 36,000 distinct CDR3 sequences, roughly 5.3% of which are singletons, and roughly 30% rests with the top ten. The sequencing sample was made of whole blood. The receptors originated from an adult who was a healthcare worker with PCR-confirmed SARS-CoV-2 infection or an uninfected control (not recorded which).

This clonotype was picked up many times. The rearrangement joins TRBV12-5 to TRBJ2-3; no definite D call. The V gene lost 6 bases and the J gene lost 4 bases, with 17 bases spanning the gap. There are 15 residues in the CDR3. Germline values: CDR1 LGHNT, CDR2 FRNRAP. The CDR3 sequence: CASGRNEVKADTQYF. The DNA of the CDR3 is TGTGCTAGTGGGCGCAATGAGGTCAAAGCAGATACGCAGTATTTT.

This clonotype turned up a few times. This chain links TRBV4-3 with TRBJ2-7; TRBD2 matches 12 bases. V gave up 3 bases and J gave up 2 bases; unmatched junction bases: 5. This CDR3 spans 16 amino acids. Germline V gene sequence: CDR1 LGHNA, CDR2 YSLEER. CDR3 residues: CASSQILAGGPYEQYF. The CDR3 nucleotides are TGCGCCAGCAGCCAGATTCTAGCGGGGGGGCCCTACGAGCAGTACTTC.

This clonotype was recorded a few times. A much larger clone differs from this one at a single base, so this may be a read error. The chain links TRBV7-8 to TRBJ2-5, with D possibly called TRBD1 or TRBD2 (5 bases each). The CDR3 contains 14 residues. Germline lookup yields CDR1 SGHVS and CDR2 FQNEAQ. Written as DNA, the CDR3 is TGTGTCAGCAAATGGGACGTCCAGCTGGAGACCCAGTACTTC. It codes for CVSKWDVQLETQYF. Full variable domain (outside the CDR3, taken from reference TRBV7-8 and TRBJ2-5): GAGVSQSPRYKVAKRGQDVALRCDPISGHVSLFWYQQALGQGPEFLTYFQNEAQLDKSGLPSDRFFAERPEGSVSTLKIQRTQQEDSAVYLCVSKWDVQLETQYFGPGTRLLVL.

This clonotype was counted at least ten times. The chain couples TRBV12-3 or TRBV12-4 to TRBJ1-3; unclear D gene. The CDR3 contains 15 residues. V was pared by 2 bases and J by 2 bases, with 10 bases between. Here the CDR3 DNA reads TGTGCCAGCAGTTTAAGGAACAATCCTGGAAACACCATATATTTT. Translation: CASSLRNNPGNTIYF.

The chain employs TRBV28 and TRBJ1-1; 7 bases are a match to TRBD1. CDR1 MDHEN and CDR2 SYDVKM come from the germline V gene. CDR3 size: 15 residues. Trimming cost V 8 bases and J 0 bases; bases outside gene matches: 9. CDR3 loop: CASGPQTGMNTEAFF. The DNA of the CDR3 is TGTGCCAGCGGACCCCAGACAGGGATGAACACTGAAGCTTTCTTT.